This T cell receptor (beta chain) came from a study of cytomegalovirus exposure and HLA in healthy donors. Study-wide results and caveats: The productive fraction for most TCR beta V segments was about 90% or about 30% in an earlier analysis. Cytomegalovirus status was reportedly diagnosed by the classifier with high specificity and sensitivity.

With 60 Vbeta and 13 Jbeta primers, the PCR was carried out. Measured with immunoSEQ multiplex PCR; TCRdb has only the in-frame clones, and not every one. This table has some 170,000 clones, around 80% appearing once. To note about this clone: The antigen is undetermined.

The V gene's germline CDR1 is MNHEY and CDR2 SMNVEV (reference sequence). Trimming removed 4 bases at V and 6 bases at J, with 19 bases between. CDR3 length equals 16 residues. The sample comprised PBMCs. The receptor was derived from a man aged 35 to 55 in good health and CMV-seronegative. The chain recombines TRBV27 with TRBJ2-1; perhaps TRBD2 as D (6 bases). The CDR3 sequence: CASSSYLGRVGNEQFF. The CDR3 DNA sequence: TGTGCCAGCAGTTCATATCTCGGGAGAGTAGGCAATGAGCAGTTCTTC.